Sequencing of this TCR beta chain was carried out in a study of blood T cells in healthy people across ages. Study-level results: Older age coincided with a roughly linear decline in TCR beta diversity per million T cells.

This CDR3 has 14 residues. Trimming cost V 9 bases and J 4 bases, with 16 bases left between them. Germline V gene sequence: CDR1 MNHEY, CDR2 SMNVEV (reference sequence). Alongside a J-beta primer mix, a sample-barcoded 5' primer served in a second PCR lasting roughly 6 to 11 cycles. Each cDNA molecule was tagged by a template-switch adaptor that had 12 random nucleotides. TCRdb passed the 5' RACE reads through MiXCR, listing each CDR3 protein once. The table lists approximately 960,000 distinct CDR3 sequences, 25% to 30% of them singletons. This clonotype was seen a few times. The antigen remains unidentified. These same records also appear under a second study, on T cells of mothers and their children. That report notes: Versus unrelated pairs, overlap was slightly higher in related mother-child pairs, without reaching significance.

This clonotype was sampled from a woman aged 40 to 49 in good health. The sequenced material came from blood. The chain has TRBV27 and TRBJ1-5; no reliable D call. The CDR3 DNA sequence: TGTGCCAGTAAGACCTCGGGAGTAAATCAGCCCCAGCATTTT. Its translation is CASKTSGVNQPQHF.